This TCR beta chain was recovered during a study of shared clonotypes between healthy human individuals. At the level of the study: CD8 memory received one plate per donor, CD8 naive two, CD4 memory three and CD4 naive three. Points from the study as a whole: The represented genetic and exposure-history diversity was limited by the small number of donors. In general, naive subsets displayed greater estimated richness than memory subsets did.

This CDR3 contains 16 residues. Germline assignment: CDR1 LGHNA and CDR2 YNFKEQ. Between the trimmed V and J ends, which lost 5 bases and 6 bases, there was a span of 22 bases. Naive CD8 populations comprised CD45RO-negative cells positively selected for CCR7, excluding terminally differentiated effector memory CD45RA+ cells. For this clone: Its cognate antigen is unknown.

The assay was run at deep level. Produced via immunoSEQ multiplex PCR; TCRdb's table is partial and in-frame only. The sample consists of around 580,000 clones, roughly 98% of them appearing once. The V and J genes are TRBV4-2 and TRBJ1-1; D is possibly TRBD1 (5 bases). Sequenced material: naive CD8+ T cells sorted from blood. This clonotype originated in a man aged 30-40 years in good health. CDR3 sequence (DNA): TGTGCCAGCAGCGACCAGGGTAGGCAGGGTGTTCCTGAAGCTTTCTTT. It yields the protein CASSDQGRQGVPEAFF.